What follows are 25 T cell receptor beta chains derived from one specimen sequenced in a study of read filtering for tumor transcriptome and immune sequencing. This library used around 0.4 ug RNA and molecular barcoded adaptors spanning alpha/delta and beta/gamma chains. TCRdb itself ran the reads through MiXCR, one entry per CDR3 protein. Among roughly 61,000 distinct CDR3 sequences listed, approximately 13% were seen once. Sequenced material: a population of CD138-negative cells sorted from bone marrow. These receptors were taken from a donor aged 40 or over with multiple myeloma.

This clonotype was seen a few times. This chain joins TRBV6-1 and TRBJ1-3; D gene unclear. The CDR3 runs to 11 residues. The V end lost 3 bases, the J end lost 6 bases, and 3 bases lay between the germline ends. The V gene's germline CDR1 is MNHNS and CDR2 SASEGT. The CDR3 is CASSDINTIYF. The CDR3 nucleotides read TGTGCCAGCAGTGACATAAACACCATATATTTT.

This clonotype has more than one count but fewer than ten. A much larger clone differs by one base, so this may be a read error. The rearrangement joins TRBV5-6 to TRBJ2-2; D unclear. This CDR3 comprises 12 residues. Germline V lookup: CDR1 SGHDT, CDR2 YYEEEE. The V end lost 0 bases, the J end lost 9 bases, and 6 bases lay between the germline ends. The CDR3 DNA follows: TGTGCCAGCAGCTTGGGTGCCAGGGAGCTGTTTTTT. This encodes CASSLGARELFF.

This sequence joins TRBV2 and TRBJ1-5; D is ambiguous. The V end was cut by 7 bases, the J end by 5 bases, with 24 bases between. CDR3 length: 17 residues. CDR1 and CDR2 (germline): SNHLY, FYNNEI. The CDR3: CASTGSGNPPWDQPQHF. CDR3 nucleotides: TGTGCCAGCACGGGAAGTGGCAATCCCCCCTGGGATCAGCCCCAGCATTTT.

At least ten counts were recorded for this clonotype. V usage is TRBV24-1 and J usage is TRBJ2-7; D may be TRBD1 (5 bases). CDR3 length equals 14 residues. Germline V gene data show CDR1 as KGHDR and CDR2 as SFDVKD. The germline V and J ends were trimmed by 9 bases and 1 base, with 15 bases remaining between them. CDR3 nucleotide sequence: TGTGCCACCCGCCCGGCAGGGCCGTCCTACGAGCAGTACTTC. Encoded protein: CATRPAGPSYEQYF.

Regarding this clonotype: This may be a read error: a much more frequent sequence differs by one nucleotide. The chain is built from TRBV20-1 and TRBJ2-2; 7 bases align to TRBD2. J lost 4 bases, V lost 4 bases, and 6 bases had no gene match. Germline V lookup: CDR1 DFQATT, CDR2 SNEGSKA (reference sequence). CDR3 length: 14 residues. DNA for the CDR3: TGCAGTGCTACGACATCGGGAGGCACCGGGGAGCTGTTTTTT. Translating gives CSATTSGGTGELFF.

Ten or more counts support this clonotype. The chain carries TRBV6-1 and TRBJ2-7, with a weak D call TRBD1 (5 bases). V lost 2 bases, J lost 2 bases, and 10 bases lay in between. CDR1 is MNHNS, CDR2 SASEGT, per germline. There are 14 residues in the CDR3. The CDR3 sequence: CASSERQGPYEQYF. As DNA, the CDR3 is TGTGCCAGCAGTGAACGCCAGGGCCCCTACGAGCAGTACTTC.

This clonotype was detected ten times or more. This chain links TRBV18 with TRBJ2-5, with unresolved D. Trimming left V 0 bases short and J 5 bases short, with 10 bases between. Germline CDR1 and CDR2: KGHSH and LQKENI. The CDR3 is 14 residues long. As DNA, the CDR3 is TGTGCCAGCTCACCACCAAGTATCGGCGAGACCCAGTACTTC. Protein sequence: CASSPPSIGETQYF.

V is TRBV7-8 and J is TRBJ1-2; 10 bases align to TRBD1. This CDR3 comprises 15 residues. From germline, CDR1 is SGHVS and CDR2 FQNEAQ. Losses at the gene ends were 6 bases for V and 6 bases for J; bases not matched to a gene: 10. The CDR3 region is CASSMRTGTGDGYTF. In nucleotides, the CDR3 is TGTGCCAGCAGTATGCGAACCGGGACAGGGGATGGCTACACCTTC.

The sample holds a few counts of this clonotype. This may stem from a read error, because a much larger clone lies one nucleotide away. V usage is TRBV6-6 and J usage is TRBJ2-3; 12 bases agree with TRBD2. CDR1 is MNHNY, CDR2 SVGAGI, per germline (reference sequence). The CDR3 length is 17 residues. Trimming at V came to 6 bases and at J to 0 bases, leaving 7 bases not matched to a gene. The CDR3 reads CASRTPGTSGSTDTQYF. CDR3 sequence (DNA): TGTGCCAGCAGAACCCCCGGGACTAGCGGGAGCACAGATACGCAGTATTTT.

This clonotype came up many times. The V call is TRBV3-1, the J call TRBJ1-4, with 7 bases lining up with TRBD1. This CDR3 has 15 amino acids. Germline-derived CDR1 and CDR2 are LGHDT and YNNKEL (reference sequence). The V segment lost 2 bases and the J segment 3 bases; nucleotides outside the gene matches: 3. CDR3 DNA sequence: TGTGCCAGCAGCCAATCTGGGACAGCTAATGAAAAACTGTTTTTT. It is translated as CASSQSGTANEKLFF.

This clonotype was observed at least ten times. The gene calls are TRBV5-1 and TRBJ2-3, with D perhaps TRBD1 (6 bases). The germline V gene encodes CDR1 SGHRS and CDR2 YFSETQ. The CDR3 runs to 16 residues. V lost 0 bases and J lost 3, with 14 bases in between. CDR3 sequence reads: CASSLDWQGSTDTQYF. CDR3 DNA: TGCGCCAGCAGCTTGGATTGGCAGGGGAGTACAGATACGCAGTATTTT.

About this clonotype: This may stem from a read error, because a much larger clone lies one nucleotide away. The chain is built from TRBV6-5 and TRBJ2-7; 9 bases agree with TRBD1. Germline CDR1 reads MNHEY; CDR2 reads SVGAGI. V dropped 2 bases and J dropped 0; count of bases not matched to a gene: 8. The CDR3 consists of 17 residues. The CDR3 loop reads CASSYTGPGQGSYEQYF. CDR3 in DNA: TGTGCCAGCAGTTACACGGGCCCGGGACAGGGCTCCTACGAGCAGTACTTC.

The rearrangement uses TRBV7-3 and TRBJ2-7; the match to TRBD1 covers 10 bases. Germline CDR1 SGHTA, CDR2 FQGTGA. The CDR3 is 15 amino acids. V shed 5 bases and J 1 base; nucleotides not matched to a gene: 5. The CDR3 nucleotides are TGTGCCAGCAGCGACAGGACAGGGGGTTCCTACGAGCAGTACTTC. Its translation is CASSDRTGGSYEQYF.

This clonotype was observed many times. The chain couples TRBV12-3 or TRBV12-4 to TRBJ1-5, with 7 bases aligning to TRBD1. The CDR3 covers 13 residues. J gave up 6 bases and V 6 bases, and 5 bases lay outside the gene matches. The CDR3 is CASSHRGFQPQHF. As DNA, the CDR3 is TGTGCCAGCAGCCACAGGGGATTTCAGCCCCAGCATTTT.

This clonotype was seen a handful of times. A single base separates this from a much larger clone, so it may be a read error. V and J are TRBV5-5 and TRBJ2-7, with D perhaps matching TRBD1 (6 bases). This CDR3 comprises 15 residues. Germline V gene lookup returns CDR1 SGHKS and CDR2 YYEKEE (reference sequence). CDR3 in amino acids: CVSSFSGTPFGEQYF. DNA of the CDR3: TGTGTCAGCAGCTTCTCCGGGACACCCTTCGGCGAGCAGTACTTC.

This clonotype was detected many times. This chain links TRBV6-5 with TRBJ1-1; perhaps TRBD1 as D (5 bases). Deletions cut 7 bases from V and 5 bases from J, with 20 bases between. Germline CDR1 is MNHEY and CDR2 is SVGAGI. This CDR3 spans 15 amino acids. CDR3 coding DNA: TGTGCCAGCAAAGGGACCTCTCGGTCGAGGACTGAAGCTTTCTTT. Its protein is CASKGTSRSRTEAFF.

For this clonotype: This may arise from a read error, as a much more abundant clone is one base away. The gene calls are TRBV20-1 and TRBJ2-3; 8 bases match TRBD2. Germline values: CDR1 DFQATT, CDR2 SNEGSKA (reference sequence). CDR3 length equals 15 residues. This CDR3 is CSASTSGGFTNTQYF. CDR3 coding DNA: TGCAGTGCTAGTACCAGCGGGGGATTCACAAATACGCAGTATTTT.

Ten or more counts support this clonotype. This chain links TRBV7-8 with TRBJ1-5; D is ambiguous. V lost 1 base and J lost 5, with 3 bases in between. Germline V gene lookup returns CDR1 SGHVS and CDR2 FQNEAQ. The CDR3 is made up of 12 amino acids. The CDR3 bases are TGTGCCAGCAGCTTAGAATATCAGCCCCAGCATTTT. Its translation is CASSLEYQPQHF.

Many counts were recorded for this clonotype. The chain couples TRBV29-1 to TRBJ2-3, with D unclear. This CDR3 comprises 15 residues. Deletions cut 0 bases from V and 4 bases from J, with 14 bases between. Germline V gives CDR1 SQVTM, CDR2 ANQGSEA. CDR3 nucleotides: TGCAGCGTTGAAGATCAGATTGTCGGTGCAGATACGCAGTATTTT. Encoded protein: CSVEDQIVGADTQYF.

The table lists this clonotype with many counts. J is TRBJ1-2 and V is TRBV12-3 or TRBV12-4; D uncertain. Trimming removed 3 bases from V and 1 base from J, with 6 bases in between. CDR3 size: 13 residues. CDR3 in amino acids: CASSFGSNYGYTF. In DNA form, the CDR3 reads TGTGCCAGCAGTTTCGGGAGTAACTATGGCTACACCTTC.

This clonotype was seen repeatedly, ten times or more. V gene TRBV19 combines with J gene TRBJ2-7; D may correspond to TRBD1 or TRBD2 (5 bases each). In germline, CDR1 is LNHDA, CDR2 SQIVND (reference sequence). Trimming cost V 4 bases and J 4 bases, with 14 bases left between them. The CDR3 length is 14 residues. CDR3 residues: CASSTPGGGYEQYF. CDR3 coding DNA: TGTGCCAGTAGTACCCCGGGTGGGGGATACGAGCAGTACTTC.

The sample holds many counts of this clonotype. The chain is built from TRBV3-1 and TRBJ1-1, with TRBD1 matching over 8 bases. The J segment lost 1 base and the V segment lost 2 bases, leaving 0 bases of the junction unmatched. Per germline, CDR1 LGHDT and CDR2 YNNKEL (reference sequence). This CDR3 has 14 residues. In nucleotides, the CDR3 is TGTGCCAGCAGCCAAACAGGGGGGAACACTGAAGCTTTCTTT. Amino acids: CASSQTGGNTEAFF.

In its sample, this clonotype was seen many times. A much bigger clone sits one base away, suggesting this may be a read error. The V gene is TRBV24-1, the J gene TRBJ2-1; D might be TRBD1 (5 bases). CDR1 is KGHDR, CDR2 SFDVKD, per germline. This CDR3 spans 11 amino acids. CDR3 protein: CATNQGNGQFF. The CDR3 nucleotides are TGTGCCACCAATCAGGGCAATGGGCAGTTCTTC.

This clonotype was detected many times. J is TRBJ2-2 and V is TRBV11-3; 8 bases are a match to TRBD1. Germline lookup yields CDR1 SGHNT and CDR2 YENEEA. The CDR3 loop spans 15 amino acids. V trimming: 5 bases; J trimming: 7 bases; junction bases outside the gene matches: 9. CDR3 in amino acids: CASSPRTGNVGELFF. The CDR3 DNA reads TGTGCCAGCAGCCCTCGGACAGGGAACGTCGGGGAGCTGTTTTTT.

This clonotype was counted ten times or more. The CDR3 DNA reads TGTGCCAGCAGCTTTTCCGGGACATCGGGGACAGATACGCAGTATTTT. Protein product: CASSFSGTSGTDTQYF. The V call is TRBV7-9, the J call TRBJ2-3, with D maybe TRBD1 (6 bases). V was cut by 3 bases and J by 3 bases, with 16 bases left in between. This CDR3 comprises 16 residues. Germline assignment: CDR1 SEHNR and CDR2 FQNEAQ (reference sequence).